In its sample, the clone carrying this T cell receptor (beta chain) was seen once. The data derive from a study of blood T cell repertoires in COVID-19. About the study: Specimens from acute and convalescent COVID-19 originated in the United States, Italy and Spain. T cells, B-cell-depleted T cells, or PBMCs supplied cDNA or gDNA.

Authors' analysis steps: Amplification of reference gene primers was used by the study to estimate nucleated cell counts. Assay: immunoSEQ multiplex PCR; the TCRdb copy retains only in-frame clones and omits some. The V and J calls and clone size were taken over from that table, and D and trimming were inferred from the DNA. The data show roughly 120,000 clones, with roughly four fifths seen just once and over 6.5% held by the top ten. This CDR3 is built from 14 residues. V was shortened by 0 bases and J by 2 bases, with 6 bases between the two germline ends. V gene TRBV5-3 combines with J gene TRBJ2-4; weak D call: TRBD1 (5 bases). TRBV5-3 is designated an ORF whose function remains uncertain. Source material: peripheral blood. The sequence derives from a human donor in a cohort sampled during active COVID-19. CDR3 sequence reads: CARSLAGTKNIQYF. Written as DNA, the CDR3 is TGTGCCAGAAGCTTGGCAGGGACCAAAAACATTCAGTACTTC.